One and the same sample provided the 27 T cell receptor beta chains below, sequenced in a study of T cells in localized non-small cell lung cancer. Profiled with immunoSEQ multiplex PCR; TCRdb holds only in-frame clones, not every one. The sample records under 50,000 clones, 80% to 90% being singletons. The sample was peripheral blood mononuclear cells, taken before any cancer treatment. The receptors were gathered from an older male donor with stage II lung adenocarcinoma.

The chain carries TRBV5-1 and TRBJ2-5, with D uncertain. The germline CDR1 and CDR2 sequences are SGHRS and YFSETQ. V lost 1 base, J lost 0 bases, and 13 bases lay in between. CDR3 length: 16 amino acids. The CDR3 coding sequence is TGCGCCAGCAGCTTGATACCCAGAGAGTACCAAGAGACCCAGTACTTC. This gives the protein CASSLIPREYQETQYF.

J is TRBJ2-5 and V is TRBV4-2; D assignment may be TRBD1 or TRBD2 (5 bases each). V dropped 6 bases and J dropped 5 bases, with 22 bases sitting between them. Germline V lookup: CDR1 LGHNA, CDR2 YNFKEQ. The CDR3 totals 16 residues. The CDR3 reads CASSHGGSPGAETQYF. CDR3 sequence (DNA): TGTGCCAGCAGTCATGGTGGGAGCCCCGGGGCTGAGACCCAGTACTTC.

The genes are TRBV30 and TRBJ1-2; a possible D gene is TRBD1 (6 bases). CDR1 and CDR2 from the germline V gene are GTSNPN and SVGIG (reference sequence). Trimming removed 5 bases from V and 3 bases from J, with 13 bases in between. This CDR3 is 13 amino acids long. The CDR3 DNA sequence: TGTGCCTGGTCCGGACAGCCCTACTATGGCTACACCTTC. Translating it yields CAWSGQPYYGYTF.

The chain recombines TRBV29-1 with TRBJ2-1; possible D gene TRBD1, 6 bases. Germline V lookup: CDR1 SQVTM, CDR2 ANQGSEA. The CDR3 consists of 15 residues. The germline V and J ends were trimmed by 6 bases and 0 bases, with 15 bases remaining between them. DNA of the CDR3: TGCAGCGTGCCTAGGGGGAGTAGCTCCTACAATGAGCAGTTCTTC. Its protein is CSVPRGSSSYNEQFF.

V gene TRBV27 combines with J gene TRBJ2-1; the D is unclear. CDR3 length: 15 amino acids. CDR1 MNHEY and CDR2 SMNVEV come from the germline V gene (reference sequence). V was trimmed by 6 bases and J by 2 bases, leaving 14 bases between them. The CDR3 DNA reads as TGTGCCAGCAGAACCCAAGGGCCGCCCTACAATGAGCAGTTCTTC. The encoded protein is CASRTQGPPYNEQFF.

Comments on this clone: A junction end diverges from the germline sequence, so it may reflect a read error. V and J are TRBV4-2 and TRBJ2-3; unclear D gene. This CDR3 is 13 amino acids long. Germline assignment: CDR1 LGHNA and CDR2 YNFKEQ. The CDR3: CAGSQDRRDTQYF. CDR3 DNA sequence: TGTGCCGGCAGCCAAGATCGGAGAGATACGCAGTATTTT.

The chain combines TRBV7-2 with TRBJ1-1; the D gene is possibly TRBD1 (5 bases). Trimming shortened V by 1 base and J by 4 bases, and 7 bases separated the two germline ends. Germline V gene data show CDR1 as SGHTA and CDR2 as FQGNSA. CDR3 length equals 13 residues. CDR3 bases: TGTGCCAGCAGCTTAGGGACACTCACTGAAGCTTTCTTT. Amino acids: CASSLGTLTEAFF.

The J gene is TRBJ1-1, the V gene TRBV5-4; 9 bases fit TRBD1. Germline V gene lookup returns CDR1 SGHNT and CDR2 YYREEE (reference sequence). After removal of 0 bases from V and 4 bases from J, the junction contained 4 bases not matched to a gene. The CDR3 is 15 residues long. CDR3 in DNA: TGTGCCAGCAGCTTGGTGGGACAGGGCGGCACTGAAGCTTTCTTT. Translation: CASSLVGQGGTEAFF.

The J gene is TRBJ2-1, the V gene TRBV5-1, with D uncertain. The CDR3 consists of 15 residues. CDR1 and CDR2 from the germline V gene are SGHRS and YFSETQ. With 0 bases removed from V and 3 bases from J, the gap between germline ends came to 10 bases. As DNA, the CDR3 is TGCGCCAGCAGCTTGGGGTGGATTAACTACAATGAGCAGTTCTTC. It is translated as CASSLGWINYNEQFF.

The chain employs TRBV14 and TRBJ2-6, with 11 bases identical to TRBD1. V was pared by 3 bases and J by 0 bases, with 7 bases of the junction left unmatched. The CDR3 runs to 19 residues. From germline, CDR1 is SGHDN and CDR2 FVKESK. CDR3 in amino acids: CASSHPGQGASSGANVLTF. The CDR3 region has the DNA TGTGCCAGCAGCCACCCCGGACAGGGGGCTAGCTCTGGGGCCAACGTCCTGACTTTC.

The chain links TRBV11-2 to TRBJ2-2, with TRBD1 identical over 9 bases. This CDR3 comprises 16 residues. Germline CDR1 reads SGHAT; CDR2 reads FQNNGV. V lost 4 bases, J lost 6 bases, and 9 bases stayed unmatched. The CDR3 nucleotides are TGTGCCAGCAGCTCGGACTTGGACAGGGGTGCCGGGGAGCTGTTTTTT. Translation gives CASSSDLDRGAGELFF.

This clone was counted a single time. The chain joins TRBV6-5 to TRBJ1-4, with D possibly TRBD1 on 5 matching bases. CDR1 is MNHEY, CDR2 SVGAGI, per germline. CDR3 length: 15 amino acids. The V end lost 8 bases, the J end lost 5 bases, and 18 bases lay between the germline ends. This CDR3 reads CASSQARRLNEKLFF. For the CDR3, the DNA is TGTGCCAGCTCACAGGCCCGCAGACTAAATGAAAAACTGTTTTTT.

The chain links TRBV6-5 to TRBJ2-7, with TRBD1 identical over 9 bases. This CDR3 has 14 amino acids. The J segment lost 2 bases and the V segment lost 5 bases, leaving 4 bases of the junction unmatched. Looked up from germline, CDR1 is MNHEY and CDR2 is SVGAGI. The CDR3 nucleotides are TGTGCCAGCAGTGTGACAGGGGGTCCCTACGAGCAGTACTTC. Residues: CASSVTGGPYEQYF.

The chain couples TRBV7-2 to TRBJ1-5, with 8 bases fitting TRBD1. CDR3 length: 13 amino acids. Germline V gene lookup returns CDR1 SGHTA and CDR2 FQGNSA. V lost 6 bases, J lost 3 bases, and 1 base stayed unmatched. The CDR3 region has the DNA TGTGCCAGCAGGGGACAGGTCAATCAGCCCCAGCATTTT. This sequence encodes CASRGQVNQPQHF.

V gene TRBV27 combines with J gene TRBJ2-7; 7 bases line up with TRBD1. With V trimmed by 5 bases and J by 6 bases, 16 bases remained unmatched. The CDR3 runs to 16 residues. The germline gives CDR1 MNHEY, CDR2 SMNVEV (reference sequence). The CDR3 here is CASSAIGQATMVEQYF. CDR3 nucleotides: TGTGCCAGCAGTGCCATCGGACAGGCCACCATGGTCGAGCAGTACTTC.

This chain connects TRBV7-2 to TRBJ1-1; D is perhaps TRBD1 (6 bases). The CDR3 is 14 residues long. Per germline, CDR1 SGHTA and CDR2 FQGNSA. Trimming cost V 2 bases and J 11 bases, with 18 bases left between them. The CDR3 bases are TGTGCCAGCAGCTTATGGGCCGACCACAGGGACGCTTTCTTT. This translates into CASSLWADHRDAFF.

The genes are TRBV5-5 and TRBJ2-5; tentatively, D is TRBD1 or TRBD2 (5 bases each). The CDR3 spans 16 residues. Germline loops: CDR1 SGHKS, CDR2 YYEKEE (reference sequence). V lost 3 bases, J lost 1 base, and 16 bases lay in between. The CDR3 DNA is TGTGCCAGCAGCTCTGGGGACCGTACCTTCCAAGAGACCCAGTACTTC. Amino acid sequence: CASSSGDRTFQETQYF.

Here the CDR3 reads CASSSWRDSYEQYF. CDR3 nucleotide sequence: TGTGCCAGTAGTAGCTGGCGGGACTCCTACGAGCAGTACTTC. The J gene is TRBJ2-7, the V gene TRBV19; D might be TRBD2 (6 bases). The CDR3 runs 14 residues. The V end lost 4 bases, the J end lost 0 bases, and 10 bases lay between the germline ends. Germline V lookup: CDR1 LNHDA, CDR2 SQIVND (reference sequence).

The J gene is TRBJ2-3, the V gene TRBV15, with a weak D call TRBD1 (5 bases). This CDR3 spans 13 amino acids. Trimming removed 3 bases from V and 7 bases from J, with 11 bases in between. CDR1 is LNHNV, CDR2 YYDKDF, per germline (reference sequence). CDR3 in amino acids: CATSSPTVNTQYF. CDR3 DNA: TGTGCCACCAGCAGTCCGACAGTTAATACGCAGTATTTT.

CDR3: CAWSWEGEQYF. In DNA form, the CDR3 reads TGTGCCTGGAGTTGGGAAGGCGAGCAGTACTTC. The V call is TRBV30, the J call TRBJ2-7, with D uncertain. CDR1 and CDR2 from the germline V gene are GTSNPN and SVGIG (reference sequence). Trimming took 2 bases from V and 6 from J, leaving 8 bases between them. This CDR3 has 11 amino acids.

The chain combines TRBV27 with TRBJ1-1, with D tentatively TRBD1 (5 bases). Germline values: CDR1 MNHEY, CDR2 SMNVEV (reference sequence). The germline V and J ends were trimmed by 2 bases and 3 bases, with 10 bases remaining between them. This CDR3 has 14 amino acids. The CDR3 is CASSLAGTYTEAFF. The CDR3 DNA is TGTGCCAGCAGTTTAGCGGGGACTTACACTGAAGCTTTCTTT.

The chain employs TRBV6-1 and TRBJ2-3, with D maybe TRBD1 (5 bases). This CDR3 region has 13 residues. V gave up 6 bases and J gave up 4 bases, with 11 bases separating them. From germline, CDR1 is MNHNS and CDR2 SASEGT. Here the CDR3 reads CASRKQAADTQYF. CDR3 bases: TGTGCCAGCAGGAAACAGGCGGCAGATACGCAGTATTTT.

The chain uses TRBV28 and TRBJ1-3; D gene uncertain. The germline V gene encodes CDR1 MDHEN and CDR2 SYDVKM. V gave up 5 bases and J gave up 0 bases, with 11 bases separating them. The CDR3 has 15 residues. CDR3 DNA: TGTGCCAGCAGTAAAGGCTTCACCTCTGGAAACACCATATATTTT. The encoded protein is CASSKGFTSGNTIYF.

Written as DNA, the CDR3 is TGTGCCAGCAGCCCGCCACGGCCGAATGAGCAGTTCTTC. This codes for CASSPPRPNEQFF. The chain links TRBV5-6 to TRBJ2-1; D remains unclear. The CDR3 consists of 13 residues. The ends were cut back, 4 bases at V and 7 bases at J, with 12 bases in the middle. Germline lookup yields CDR1 SGHDT and CDR2 YYEEEE.

V is TRBV5-6 and J is TRBJ2-7; D may be TRBD2 (6 bases). The V gene lost 8 bases and the J gene lost 0 bases, with 15 bases spanning the gap. CDR3 length equals 14 residues. The germline CDR1 and CDR2 sequences are SGHDT and YYEEEE. Here the CDR3 DNA reads TGTGCCAGTCGACAGCGGGCAACCTCCTACGAGCAGTACTTC. Its protein product is CASRQRATSYEQYF.

J is TRBJ1-2 and V is TRBV5-4, with D possibly TRBD1 on 5 matching bases. CDR3 size: 14 residues. V was clipped by 0 bases and J by 7 bases, with 13 bases between them. CDR1 is SGHNT, CDR2 YYREEE, per germline (reference sequence). The CDR3 spells CASSLARQGGGYTF. Written as DNA, the CDR3 is TGTGCCAGCAGCTTGGCCCGGCAGGGTGGTGGCTACACCTTC. Supplemented by reference TRBV5-4 and TRBJ1-2, the full variable domain reads ETGVTQSPTHLIKTRGQQVTLRCSSQSGHNTVSWYQQALGQGPQFIFQYYREEENGRGNFPPRFSGLQFPNYSSELNVNALELDDSALYLCASSLARQGGGYTFGSGTRLTVV.

The V gene is TRBV5-1, the J gene TRBJ2-1; D gene unclear. The length of the CDR3 is 15 residues. Germline V CDR1 and CDR2: SGHRS, YFSETQ. V shed 1 base and J shed 4 bases, with 12 bases lying between them. The CDR3 is CASSLNGPTYNEQFF. For the CDR3, the DNA is TGCGCCAGCAGCTTGAACGGACCTACTTACAATGAGCAGTTCTTC.